This T cell receptor (beta chain) was obtained from a study of T cells in localized non-small cell lung cancer. The table came from immunoSEQ multiplex PCR; TCRdb's copy has only in-frame clones and leaves some out. This sample carries nearly 15,000 clones, more than 80% of them seen once, and the ten largest clones take 4.2%. The trim removed 4 bases at V and 3 bases at J, leaving 5 bases unmatched. From germline, CDR1 is SGHTA and CDR2 FQGNSA. This CDR3 spans 15 amino acids. This chain joins TRBV7-2 and TRBJ1-5, with 8 bases aligning to TRBD1. The material sequenced was peripheral blood, taken before any cancer treatment. This receptor was obtained from a woman aged 40-69 years with stage I lung adenocarcinoma. This chain's CDR3 is CASSYDRGNNQPQHF. As DNA, the CDR3 is TGTGCCAGCAGCTACGACAGGGGAAACAATCAGCCCCAGCATTTT.